This record looks at one T cell receptor (beta chain) sequence and its context. The antigen is not known. Germline V lookup: CDR1 SGHRS, CDR2 YFSETQ. Trimming took 4 bases from V and 0 from J, leaving 17 bases between them. The CDR3 has 18 amino acids. This sample is drawn from a study of response to subunit inactivated influenza vaccine. General study points: Each seasonal influenza vaccination recruits few new T cells, the authors suggested.

TCRdb re-called the RT-PCR reads through MiXCR, storing one row per CDR3 protein. Seen here are about half a million distinct CDR3 sequences, 6.5% to 8% observed once, and the top ten hold 10% to 15%. V usage is TRBV5-1 and J usage is TRBJ2-6; perhaps TRBD1 as D (6 bases). The sequencing here drew on PBMCs from blood, taken 23 to 25 months after vaccination. The receptor was derived from a man in his fifties or sixties who received an inactivated influenza vaccine. The CDR3 loop is CASSAHRETFSGANVLTF. CDR3 in DNA: TGCGCCAGCAGCGCCCACAGGGAAACTTTCTCTGGGGCCAACGTCCTGACTTTC.